A single sample is the source of the 22 T cell receptor beta chains below, sequenced in a study of shared clonotypes between healthy human individuals. The repertoire was sequenced with immunoSEQ multiplex PCR; TCRdb's copy has only in-frame clones and lacks some. Here the sample spans under 2.5 million clones, around 93% being singletons. The sample comprised naive CD4+ T cells from PBMCs. The subset denotes: CD45RA+ positively selected. Receptors were obtained from a man younger than 35 in good health. Some clones in this sample may be carry-over from other donors' samples.

To note about this clone: The same CDR3 arises from other DNA sequences in this sample as well. The chain is built from TRBV5-1 and TRBJ2-3, with a possible D match to TRBD1 (6 bases). Deletions cut 0 bases from V and 5 bases from J, with 7 bases between. The CDR3 consists of 13 residues. Germline assignment: CDR1 SGHRS and CDR2 YFSETQ. Written as DNA, the CDR3 is TGCGCCAGCAGCTTGGGGGGGCAAGATACGCAGTATTTT. It is translated as CASSLGGQDTQYF.

This chain connects TRBV6-4 to TRBJ2-7, with a possible D match to TRBD1 (5 bases). Per germline, CDR1 MRHNA and CDR2 SNTAGT. V was shortened by 6 bases and J by 7 bases, with 19 bases between the two germline ends. This CDR3 is 14 amino acids long. CDR3 in amino acids: CASRQELTNGEQYF. CDR3 nucleotides: TGTGCCAGCAGACAGGAATTAACTAATGGAGAGCAGTACTTC.

V is TRBV28 and J is TRBJ1-2; D remains ambiguous. Trimming took off 6 bases at V and 4 bases at J, with 15 bases between the two ends. The germline V gene encodes CDR1 MDHEN and CDR2 SYDVKM. The CDR3 length is 14 residues. DNA for the CDR3: TGTGCCAGCAGGCGTACCCGGGGTTTCTATGGCTACACCTTC. It yields the protein CASRRTRGFYGYTF.

The gene calls are TRBV10-3 and TRBJ2-1; 10 bases line up with TRBD2. Trimming removed 6 bases from V and 6 bases from J; junction bases left unmatched: 8. The CDR3 has 15 residues. Germline-derived CDR1 and CDR2 are ENHRY and SYGVKD. CDR3 protein: CAISKREGVFNEQFF. The CDR3 DNA follows: TGTGCCATCAGCAAGCGGGAGGGCGTGTTCAATGAGCAGTTCTTC.

The rearrangement joins TRBV19 to TRBJ2-2; D remains ambiguous. V lost 6 bases, J lost 4 bases, and 12 bases lay in between. This CDR3 contains 14 residues. CDR1 and CDR2 from the germline V gene are LNHDA and SQIVND (reference sequence). DNA for the CDR3: TGTGCCAGTAGAGACCAGACCTTCACCGGGGAGCTGTTTTTT. It codes for CASRDQTFTGELFF.

This sequence joins TRBV5-8 and TRBJ1-2; D may be TRBD1 (5 bases). Germline V gene lookup returns CDR1 SGHTS and CDR2 YDEGEE. The ends were cut back, 1 base at V and 3 bases at J, with 13 bases in the middle. This CDR3 is built from 15 residues. The CDR3 loop is CASSLTGTADYGYTF. CDR3 in DNA: TGTGCCAGCAGCTTGACCGGGACTGCAGACTATGGCTACACCTTC.

Note on this clone: The sample contains more than one DNA sequence encoding this CDR3. The chain carries TRBV4-2 and TRBJ2-1; 8 nucleotides agree with TRBD1. CDR1 is LGHNA and CDR2 is YNFKEQ in the germline V gene. The CDR3 totals 16 residues. Trimming cost V 0 bases and J 0 bases; bases outside gene matches: 1. In DNA form, the CDR3 reads TGTGCCAGCAGCCAAGATGGGACAGGCTCCTACAATGAGCAGTTCTTC. This encodes CASSQDGTGSYNEQFF.

This chain connects TRBV11-3 to TRBJ2-1, with no clear D. The germline V gene encodes CDR1 SGHNT and CDR2 YENEEA. This CDR3 is built from 14 residues. V lost 1 base and J 13 bases, leaving 17 bases between the germline ends. This CDR3 is CASSLGPSGNPQFF. The CDR3 DNA reads TGTGCCAGCAGCTTAGGGCCATCGGGCAATCCTCAGTTCTTC.

J is TRBJ1-1 and V is TRBV15; 8 nucleotides match TRBD1. This CDR3 region has 17 residues. The trim removed 0 bases at V and 4 bases at J, leaving 10 bases unmatched. Germline CDR1 and CDR2: LNHNV and YYDKDF (reference sequence). Written as DNA, the CDR3 is TGTGCCACCAGCAGAGATGTTTGGACAGGGAGGGCCACTGAAGCTTTCTTT. It translates to CATSRDVWTGRATEAFF.

CDR3 nucleotide sequence: TGTGCCAGCAGCCAAGTCCCGGGACTAACCGGGGAGCTGTTTTTT. This sequence encodes CASSQVPGLTGELFF. The chain uses TRBV4-2 and TRBJ2-2, with 7 bases that match TRBD2. V shed 1 base, J shed 5 bases, and the junction held 4 bases outside the gene matches. CDR1 is LGHNA, CDR2 YNFKEQ, per germline. This CDR3 is built from 15 residues.

This chain links TRBV5-8 with TRBJ2-1; the D gene is possibly TRBD2 (6 bases). The CDR3 loop spans 15 amino acids. The ends were cut back, 2 bases at V and 6 bases at J, with 15 bases in the middle. Looked up from germline, CDR1 is SGHTS and CDR2 is YDEGEE. The DNA for the CDR3 is TGTGCCAGCAGCTTCCGCGGGACTCGCGCCAATGAGCAGTTCTTC. Protein product: CASSFRGTRANEQFF.

The CDR3 DNA is TGTGCCAGTAGTATAAGACAGGGGGCCACTGAAGCTTTCTTT. Translated, it gives CASSIRQGATEAFF. The chain carries TRBV19 and TRBJ1-1; 10 bases line up with TRBD1. J lost 4 bases, V lost 2 bases, and 1 base had no gene match. The length of the CDR3 is 14 residues. The germline V gene has CDR1 LNHDA and CDR2 SQIVND (reference sequence).

This clone was detected only once. The chain is built from TRBV7-9 and TRBJ1-1; 7 bases map to TRBD1. V dropped 4 bases and J dropped 5; count of bases not matched to a gene: 7. In germline, CDR1 is SEHNR, CDR2 FQNEAQ (reference sequence). The CDR3 runs to 14 residues. The CDR3 spells CASSSTTGMTEAFF. The CDR3 DNA sequence: TGTGCCAGCAGCTCGACGACAGGGATGACTGAAGCTTTCTTT.

The J gene is TRBJ2-3, the V gene TRBV9; 11 nucleotides line up with TRBD2. The V and J ends lost 4 bases and 6 bases, in that order; junction bases with no gene match: 19. Looked up from germline, CDR1 is SGDLS and CDR2 is YYNGEE. The CDR3 has 19 amino acids. The CDR3 DNA follows: TGTGCCAGCAGCTTCCGAGGGGGATCCACTAGCGGGAGTAGTGATACGCAGTATTTT. This codes for CASSFRGGSTSGSSDTQYF.

This chain connects TRBV7-2 to TRBJ1-1, with D perhaps TRBD1 (5 bases). CDR1 is SGHTA, CDR2 FQGNSA, per germline. V was trimmed by 2 bases and J by 0 bases, leaving 13 bases between them. The CDR3 consists of 16 residues. The CDR3 region is CASSLLGMGLNTEAFF. Written as DNA, the CDR3 is TGTGCCAGCAGCTTATTAGGGATGGGGCTGAACACTGAAGCTTTCTTT. The whole variable domain, remainder taken from reference TRBV7-2 and TRBJ1-1, is GAGVSQSPSNKVTEKGKDVELRCDPISGHTALYWYRQSLGQGLEFLIYFQGNSAPDKSGLPSDRFSAERTGGSVSTLTIQRTQQEDSAVYLCASSLLGMGLNTEAFFGQGTRLTVV.

J is TRBJ2-5 and V is TRBV2; TRBD1 matches 8 bases. The CDR3 runs 13 residues. Germline V gene sequence: CDR1 SNHLY, CDR2 FYNNEI. Losses at the gene ends were 4 bases for V and 6 bases for J; bases not matched to a gene: 4. CDR3 protein: CASSGTGGKTQYF. The CDR3, as DNA: TGTGCCAGCAGTGGAACAGGGGGGAAGACCCAGTACTTC.

CDR3 protein: CASSLEVLGTGRNIQYF. CDR3 DNA: TGTGCCAGCAGCTTAGAGGTTCTCGGGACAGGGAGGAACATTCAGTACTTC. This chain uses TRBV11-1 with TRBJ2-4, with TRBD1 identical over 9 bases. The CDR3 has 17 residues. Losses at the gene ends were 1 base for V and 7 bases for J; bases not matched to a gene: 11. Germline CDR1 is SGHAT and CDR2 is FQDESV (reference sequence).

The chain combines TRBV5-4 with TRBJ2-5; D may match TRBD1 or TRBD2 (5 bases each). Trimming stripped 4 bases from V and 7 bases from J, with 14 bases between. There are 13 residues in the CDR3. The germline V gene has CDR1 SGHNT and CDR2 YYREEE (reference sequence). CDR3 coding DNA: TGTGCCAGCAGCATCCGGGACGAGGGGACCCAGTACTTC. Protein product: CASSIRDEGTQYF.

V and J are TRBV9 and TRBJ2-7; D not certain. Germline V lookup: CDR1 SGDLS, CDR2 YYNGEE. The V end was cut by 0 bases, the J end by 2 bases, with 9 bases between. There are 14 residues in the CDR3. The chain's CDR3 is CASSVGWEPYEQYF. CDR3 sequence (DNA): TGTGCCAGCAGCGTAGGGTGGGAACCCTACGAGCAGTACTTC.

The chain links TRBV10-1 to TRBJ1-5; the match to TRBD1 covers 8 bases. Germline trimming cut 8 bases from V and 6 bases from J; bases unmatched to any gene: 12. CDR3 length equals 15 residues. Germline V gene lookup returns CDR1 WNHNN and CDR2 SYGVQD (reference sequence). CDR3 residues: CASGPTGGRGQPQHF. The CDR3 DNA reads TGCGCCAGCGGCCCTACAGGGGGACGCGGTCAGCCCCAGCATTTT.

The chain joins TRBV25-1 to TRBJ1-1, with unresolved D. Trimming took 4 bases from V and 0 from J, leaving 12 bases between them. In germline, CDR1 is MGHDK, CDR2 SYGVNS. CDR3 length: 15 amino acids. CDR3 sequence: CASSASSSMNTEAFF. The CDR3 DNA is TGTGCCAGCAGTGCCTCGAGTAGTATGAACACTGAAGCTTTCTTT.

This clone showed up just once. The chain links TRBV28 to TRBJ1-2; D not resolved. Per the germline V gene, CDR1 is MDHEN and CDR2 is SYDVKM. The CDR3 runs 12 residues. Trimming pared 5 bases from V and 7 bases from J, leaving 11 bases between. This CDR3 is CASSRTRSGYTF. The CDR3 bases are TGTGCCAGCAGTAGAACTCGGAGTGGCTACACCTTC.